These 7 T cell receptor beta chains originate from one sample sequenced in a study of cytomegalovirus exposure and HLA in healthy donors. The primer mix had 60 Vbeta and 13 Jbeta primers. Produced via immunoSEQ multiplex PCR; TCRdb's table is partial and in-frame only. The sample includes roughly 180,000 clones, 9.5% of them seen just once. Sequenced input: PBMCs. The origin of the receptors is a woman aged 25 to 39 in good health and CMV-seropositive.

CDR3 sequence (DNA): TGTGCCAGCAGCTTTGACGGGGTAATCACAGATACGCAGTATTTT. This translates into CASSFDGVITDTQYF. This chain links TRBV5-8 with TRBJ2-3; D may be TRBD2 (5 bases). The CDR3 has 15 amino acids. The germline V and J ends were trimmed by 2 bases and 2 bases, with 12 bases remaining between them. CDR1 is SGHTS and CDR2 is YDEGEE in the germline V gene.

V and J are TRBV19 and TRBJ2-1, with D possibly TRBD2 on 5 matching bases. The CDR3 is 14 amino acids. Germline lookup yields CDR1 LNHDA and CDR2 SQIVND (reference sequence). Trimming shortened V by 5 bases and J by 10 bases, and 18 bases separated the two germline ends. The CDR3 sequence is CASSSFTERVEQFF. CDR3 nucleotides: TGTGCCAGTAGTTCTTTCACGGAGAGGGTCGAGCAGTTCTTC.

A note on this clone: Other DNA sequences in this sample translate to the same CDR3. The chain joins TRBV18 to TRBJ1-1; D is uncertain. The germline V gene encodes CDR1 KGHSH and CDR2 LQKENI. Between the trimmed V and J ends, which lost 2 bases and 0 bases, there was a span of 7 bases. The CDR3 covers 14 residues. In DNA form, the CDR3 reads TGTGCCAGCTCACCAGGGAGGGTGAACACTGAAGCTTTCTTT. Encoded protein: CASSPGRVNTEAFF.

The V and J genes are TRBV27 and TRBJ1-1, with D possibly TRBD1 on 5 matching bases. This CDR3 is 14 amino acids long. V was clipped by 4 bases and J by 0 bases, with 9 bases between them. Germline V gene data show CDR1 as MNHEY and CDR2 as SMNVEV (reference sequence). The CDR3, as DNA: TGTGCCAGCAGTTCTCGGGGGATGAACACTGAAGCTTTCTTT. Its protein product is CASSSRGMNTEAFF.

The chain links TRBV7-8 to TRBJ2-7, with TRBD1 identical over 12 bases. Germline CDR1 reads SGHVS; CDR2 reads FQNEAQ. This CDR3 is 15 amino acids long. Trimming took 8 bases from V and 4 from J; bases not matched to a gene: 9. CDR3 sequence reads: CASGGQGASTYEQYF. CDR3 coding DNA: TGTGCCAGCGGGGGACAGGGGGCGTCCACGTACGAGCAGTACTTC.

The chain carries TRBV19 and TRBJ2-3; D perhaps matches TRBD2 (5 bases). Trimming left V 6 bases short and J 4 bases short, with 17 bases between. Germline V CDR1 and CDR2: LNHDA, SQIVND (reference sequence). There are 15 residues in the CDR3. CDR3: CASRLGEGTADTQYF. In nucleotides, the CDR3 is TGTGCCAGTAGATTGGGAGAGGGCACTGCAGATACGCAGTATTTT.

The table lists this clone with a few counts. The gene calls are TRBV6-5 and TRBJ1-1; TRBD1 agrees at 9 bases. Looked up from germline, CDR1 is MNHEY and CDR2 is SVGAGI. This CDR3 spans 15 amino acids. The V gene end was trimmed by 0 bases and the J gene end by 5 bases; junction bases not matched to a gene: 4. The CDR3 sequence is CASSYSTGGRTEAFF. The CDR3, as DNA: TGTGCCAGCAGTTACTCTACAGGGGGCAGGACTGAAGCTTTCTTT.